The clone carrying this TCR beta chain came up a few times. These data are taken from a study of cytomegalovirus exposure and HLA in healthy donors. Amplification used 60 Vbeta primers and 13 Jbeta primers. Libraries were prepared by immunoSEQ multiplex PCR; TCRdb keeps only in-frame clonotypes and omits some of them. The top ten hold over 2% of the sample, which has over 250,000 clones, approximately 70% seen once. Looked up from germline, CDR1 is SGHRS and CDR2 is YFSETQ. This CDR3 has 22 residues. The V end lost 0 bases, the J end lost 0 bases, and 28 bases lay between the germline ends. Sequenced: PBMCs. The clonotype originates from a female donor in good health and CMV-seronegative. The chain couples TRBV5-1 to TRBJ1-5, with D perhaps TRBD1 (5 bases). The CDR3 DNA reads TGCGCCAGCAGCTTGGGGTCCCCCTTGGGAGGGGCAAGGGGTAGTAGCAATCAGCCCCAGCATTTT. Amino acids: CASSLGSPLGGARGSSNQPQHF.